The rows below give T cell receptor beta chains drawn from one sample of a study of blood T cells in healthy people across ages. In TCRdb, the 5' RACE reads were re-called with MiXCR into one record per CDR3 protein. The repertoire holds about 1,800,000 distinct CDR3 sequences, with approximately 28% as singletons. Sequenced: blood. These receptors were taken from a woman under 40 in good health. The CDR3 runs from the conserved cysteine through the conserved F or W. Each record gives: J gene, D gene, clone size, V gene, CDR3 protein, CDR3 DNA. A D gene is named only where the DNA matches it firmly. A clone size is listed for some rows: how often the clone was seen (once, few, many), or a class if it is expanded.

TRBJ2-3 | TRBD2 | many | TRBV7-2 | CASSPWGGSTDTQYF | TGTGCCAGCAGTCCTTGGGGGGGGTCCACAGATACGCAGTATTTT
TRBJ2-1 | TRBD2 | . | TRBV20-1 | CSVKASGRAGPYNEQFF | TGCAGTGTTAAGGCTAGCGGGAGGGCCGGTCCCTACAATGAGCAGTTCTTC
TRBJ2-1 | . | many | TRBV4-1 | CASSPNEVVNEQFF | TGCGCCAGCAGCCCAAATGAAGTTGTTAATGAGCAGTTCTTC
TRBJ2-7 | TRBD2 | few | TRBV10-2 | CASSQLAGERYEQYF | TGCGCCAGCAGCCAACTAGCGGGAGAGCGCTACGAGCAGTACTTC
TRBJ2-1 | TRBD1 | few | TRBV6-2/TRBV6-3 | CASSSNRGLYNEQFF | TGTGCCAGCAGCTCGAACAGGGGGCTTTACAATGAGCAGTTCTTC
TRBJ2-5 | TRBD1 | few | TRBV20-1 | CSASFFTGGETQYF | TGCAGTGCTTCTTTCTTCACAGGGGGAGAGACCCAGTACTTC
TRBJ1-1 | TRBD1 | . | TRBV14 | CASSQEEGAYWGTEAFF | TGTGCCAGCAGCCAAGAGGAGGGGGCCTACTGGGGCACTGAAGCTTTCTTT
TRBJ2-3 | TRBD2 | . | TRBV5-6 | CASSLVSGVSSSTDTQYF | TGTGCCAGCAGCTTGGTTAGCGGGGTTTCTTCTAGCACAGATACGCAGTATTTT
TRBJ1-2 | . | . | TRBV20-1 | CSARDLGNLGLGDGYTF | TGCAGTGCTAGAGATCTGGGCAATCTCGGATTAGGGGATGGCTACACCTTC
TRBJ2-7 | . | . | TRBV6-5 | CASSKTGYVYEQYF | TGTGCCAGCAGTAAGACAGGTTATGTGTACGAGCAGTACTTC
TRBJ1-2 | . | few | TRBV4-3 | CASSQDLALNYGYTF | TGCGCCAGCAGCCAAGATTTGGCCCTTAACTATGGCTACACCTTC
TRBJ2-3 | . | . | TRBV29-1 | CSVRDGSPYTDTQYF | TGCAGCGTAAGGGACGGGAGTCCATACACAGATACGCAGTATTTT
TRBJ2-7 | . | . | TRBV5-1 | CASSPQVGADYEQYF | TGCGCCAGCAGCCCTCAGGTTGGGGCCGACTACGAGCAGTACTTC
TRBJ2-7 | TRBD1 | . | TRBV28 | CASSLAGGIKIYEQYF | TGTGCCAGCAGTTTGGCAGGGGGTATTAAAATCTACGAGCAGTACTTC
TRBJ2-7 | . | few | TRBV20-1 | CSAIPLTGYEQYF | TGCAGTGCGATCCCACTGACAGGCTACGAGCAGTACTTC
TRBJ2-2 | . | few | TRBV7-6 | CASSLDRQDTGELFF | TGTGCCAGCAGCTTAGACAGGCAGGACACCGGGGAGCTGTTTTTT
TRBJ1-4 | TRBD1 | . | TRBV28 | CASSFTGQGAEKLFF | TGTGCCAGCAGTTTCACGGGACAGGGGGCTGAAAAACTGTTTTTT
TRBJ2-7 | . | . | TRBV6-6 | CASSVRDYEQYF | TGTGCCAGCAGTGTCAGGGACTACGAGCAGTACTTC
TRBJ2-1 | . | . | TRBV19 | CASGSRGYEQFF | TGTGCCAGTGGGTCCCGAGGATACGAGCAGTTCTTC
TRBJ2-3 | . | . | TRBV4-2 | CASSQKFSGGSADTQYF | TGTGCCAGCAGCCAAAAATTCTCCGGAGGATCGGCAGATACGCAGTATTTT
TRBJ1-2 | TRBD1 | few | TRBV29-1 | CSVECRDSSFRGTF | TGCAGCGTTGAGTGCCGGGACAGCAGCTTCCGGGGCACCTTC
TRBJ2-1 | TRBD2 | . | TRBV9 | CASSAGLLQANEQFF | TGTGCCAGCAGCGCGGGACTACTCCAAGCCAATGAGCAGTTCTTC
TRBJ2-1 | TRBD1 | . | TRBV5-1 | CASSSAPTGPSSYNEQFF | TGCGCCAGCAGCTCGGCCCCGACAGGGCCTAGCTCCTACAATGAGCAGTTCTTC
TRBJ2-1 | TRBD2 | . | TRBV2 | CASFAPGLAGTHLHNEQFF | TGTGCCAGCTTCGCCCCGGGACTAGCGGGGACCCACCTGCACAATGAGCAGTTCTTC
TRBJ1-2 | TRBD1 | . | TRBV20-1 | CSAAGTGQVVGYTF | TGCAGTGCGGCCGGGACAGGGCAGGTGGTTGGCTACACCTTC
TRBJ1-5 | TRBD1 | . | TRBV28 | CASRAGGYSNQPQHF | TGTGCCAGCCGGGCAGGGGGGTATAGCAATCAGCCCCAGCATTTT
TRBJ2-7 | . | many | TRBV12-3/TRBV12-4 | CASSFFYEQYF | TGTGCCAGCAGTTTCTTCTACGAGCAGTACTTC